This TCR beta chain was sequenced for a study of blood T cell repertoires in COVID-19. The wider study: The cDNA or gDNA used as material had been derived from T cells, B-cell-depleted T cells, or PBMCs.

The protocol was immunoSEQ multiplex PCR, while the TCRdb copy is restricted to in-frame clones and leaves out a portion. The repertoire holds roughly 64,000 clones, with about nine tenths as singletons. This receptor was obtained from a man over 45 with active COVID-19. Sequenced material: peripheral blood.

The CDR3 DNA reads TGTGCCAGCAGCAGAAGAGGGACAGCCAACACCGGGGAGCTGTTTTTT. This encodes CASSRRGTANTGELFF. V gene TRBV7-2 combines with J gene TRBJ2-2, with 7 bases that match TRBD1. Germline V gives CDR1 SGHTA, CDR2 FQGNSA. This CDR3 comprises 16 residues. V trimming: 5 bases; J trimming: 2 bases; junction bases outside the gene matches: 8.